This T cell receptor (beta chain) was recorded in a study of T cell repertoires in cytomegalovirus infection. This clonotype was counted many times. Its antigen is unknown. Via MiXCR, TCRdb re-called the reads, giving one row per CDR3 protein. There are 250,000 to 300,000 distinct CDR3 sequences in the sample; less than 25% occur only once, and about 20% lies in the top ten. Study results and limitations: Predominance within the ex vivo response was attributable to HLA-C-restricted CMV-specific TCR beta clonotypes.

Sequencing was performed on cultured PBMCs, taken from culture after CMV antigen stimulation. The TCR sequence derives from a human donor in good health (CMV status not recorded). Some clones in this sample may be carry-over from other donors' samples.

This CDR3 reads CASSLDGTPTAEAFF. The CDR3 region has the DNA TGTGCCAGCAGCTTGGATGGGACACCTACTGCGGAAGCTTTCTTT. The rearrangement joins TRBV7-2 to TRBJ1-1; D may be TRBD1 (6 bases). This CDR3 has 15 residues. The V gene lost 3 bases and the J gene lost 8 bases, with 19 bases spanning the gap. Germline V gene data show CDR1 as SGHTA and CDR2 as FQGNSA.